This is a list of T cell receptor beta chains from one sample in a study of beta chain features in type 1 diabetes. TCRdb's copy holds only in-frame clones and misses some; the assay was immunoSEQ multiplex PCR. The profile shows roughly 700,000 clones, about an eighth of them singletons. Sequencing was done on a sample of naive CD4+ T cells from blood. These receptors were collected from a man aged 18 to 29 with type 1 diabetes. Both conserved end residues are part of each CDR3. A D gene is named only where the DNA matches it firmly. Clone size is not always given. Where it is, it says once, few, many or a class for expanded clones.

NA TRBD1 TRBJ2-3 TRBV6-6 CASSPDRGLTDTQYF
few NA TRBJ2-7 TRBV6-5 CASSYSTAYEQYF
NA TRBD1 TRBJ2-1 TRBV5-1 CASSAGQGADEQFF
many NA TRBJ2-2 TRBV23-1 CASPTKSDTGELFF
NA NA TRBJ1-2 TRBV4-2 CASSQPKAGVGYTF
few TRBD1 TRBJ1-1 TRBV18 CASSPRLGGAMNTEAFF
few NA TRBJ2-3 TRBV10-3 CAISESPVDTQYF
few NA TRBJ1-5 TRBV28 CASRRGGPGQPQHF
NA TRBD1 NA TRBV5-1 CASSAGQGYEQYF
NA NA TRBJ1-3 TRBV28 CASALRGNTIYF
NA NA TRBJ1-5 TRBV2 CASTVYSNQPQHF
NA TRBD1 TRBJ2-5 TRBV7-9 CASSRTGKETQYF
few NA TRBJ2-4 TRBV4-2 CASSQMTESLAKNIQYF
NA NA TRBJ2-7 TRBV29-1 CSVGGLKGLHEQYF
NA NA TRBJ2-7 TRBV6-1 CASSEGLPDSPYEQYF
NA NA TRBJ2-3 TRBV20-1 CSARQRDTQYF
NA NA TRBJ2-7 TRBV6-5 CASSQTPGQSYEQYF
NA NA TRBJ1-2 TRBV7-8 CASSTSLGSYGYTF
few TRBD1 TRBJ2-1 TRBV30 CAWSVRDRGHNEQFF
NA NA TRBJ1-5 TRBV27 CASSLKQGNQPQHF
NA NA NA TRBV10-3 CAIRTDTYEQYF
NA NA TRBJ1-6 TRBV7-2 CASSTGGSYNSPLHF
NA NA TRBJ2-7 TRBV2 CASRGSERGGTVPF
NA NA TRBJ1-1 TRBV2 CASTKVEAFF
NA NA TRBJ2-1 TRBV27 CASSFRQPNEQFF
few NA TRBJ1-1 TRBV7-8 CASSLDMNTEAFF
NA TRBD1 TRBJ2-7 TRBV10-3 CAIRGQPSYEQYF
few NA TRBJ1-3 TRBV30 CAWKAGNTIYF
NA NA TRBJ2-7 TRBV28 CASSLQGSYEQYF